This T cell receptor (beta chain) was observed in a study of OX40 agonist ivuxolimab in advanced cancers. The wider study: Patients were infused with ivuxolimab every 2 weeks at 0.01 to 10 mg/kg.

This clone has just a few counts. Antigen: not known. Study-wide results and caveats: There were, on average, more expanded clones in CD8+ T cells than in CD4+. Among the lowest peripheral clonal expansion occurred in 0.1-3.0 mg/kg partial responders.

Germline V gene data show CDR1 as MGHRA and CDR2 as YSYEKL. Deletions cut 4 bases from V and 5 bases from J, with 11 bases between. The CDR3 is made up of 13 amino acids. Method: immunoSEQ multiplex PCR; TCRdb's copy keeps in-frame clones and lacks some. The data hold more than 95,000 clones, with 90% to 95% observed a single time. Material: CD4+ or CD8+ T cells sorted from blood, obtained in a trial of the OX40 agonist ivuxolimab. This chain links TRBV4-1 with TRBJ2-5; the D is unclear. The origin of this receptor is an adult with an advanced solid tumor such as melanoma, head and neck, liver or kidney cancer. CDR3 amino acids: CASSLRPDETQYF. The CDR3 DNA reads TGCGCCAGCAGCCTTCGACCGGATGAGACCCAGTACTTC.